These T cell receptor beta chains were read from a single sample in a study of shared clonotypes between healthy human individuals. The repertoire was sequenced with immunoSEQ multiplex PCR; TCRdb's copy has only in-frame clones and lacks some. The table includes roughly 2 million clones, about 95% detected once. Specimen: naive CD8+ T cells sorted from blood. These receptors were collected from a man aged 18 to 29 in good health. CDR3s leave out the opening cysteine and the closing phenylalanine or tryptophan. Each record gives: D gene, V gene, CDR3 protein. D genes are given only for firm matches.

>NA|TRBV30
AWSVGQGGADTQY
>TRBD1|TRBV28
ASSPRQGSIVLPNTEAF
>NA|TRBV11-2
ASIQRGEQY
>TRBD2|TRBV4-1
ASSQSGGLRNEQF
>NA|TRBV30
AWAWDLEQY
>NA|TRBV25-1
ASRPPDGYEQY
>NA|TRBV13
ASSLGSPRQDTQY
>NA|TRBV5-1
ASSFRDGGETQY
>TRBD2|TRBV7-6
ASSLGGGKTDTQY
>TRBD2|TRBV7-2
ASSLRVLAGVDEQY
>NA|TRBV5-4
ASSDSQGGRNIQY
>NA|TRBV5-8
ASSVGKLLSYEQY
>NA|TRBV7-9
ASSYLDSSYEQY
>TRBD2|TRBV6-6
ASSYVSSGIYEQY
>NA|TRBV19
ASSQGRERDTEAF
>NA|TRBV5-1
ASSLIDSSYEQY
>NA|TRBV30
AWSVLADTQY
>NA|TRBV14
ASSPHDRPYTEGYT
>NA|TRBV30
AWKKADNSPLH
>TRBD1|TRBV27
ASSPGTGGGDTQY
>NA|TRBV4-1
ASSQEPPTVVSYEQY
>TRBD2|TRBV4-1
ASSLGTSGEQY
>TRBD2|TRBV4-1
ASSPEAGTDTQY